Given below is one T cell receptor beta chain in context. Its matching antigen is unknown. The data were obtained in a study of cytomegalovirus exposure and HLA in healthy donors. Broader study findings: A prior analysis recorded that most TCR beta V segments were productive about 90% or about 30% of the time.

The CDR3 has 14 amino acids. The ends were cut back, 1 base at V and 6 bases at J, with 10 bases in the middle. Per germline, CDR1 SGHRS and CDR2 YFSETQ. The PCR used 60 Vbeta and 13 Jbeta primers. Measured with immunoSEQ multiplex PCR; TCRdb has only the in-frame clones, and not every one. This table holds around 220,000 clones, about 74% found once. The source is a man between 40 and 49 years old in good health and CMV-seronegative. Sequencing was performed on PBMCs. The rearrangement links TRBV5-1 to TRBJ1-4; D is undetermined. CDR3 amino acids: CASSLLVADEKLFF. The CDR3 coding sequence is TGCGCCAGCAGCTTGCTCGTGGCAGATGAAAAACTGTTTTTT.